This entry is about one TCR beta chain. In the same sample, other DNA sequences code for this CDR3. This entry belongs to a study of blood T cell repertoires in COVID-19. Study at large: The United States, Italy and Spain provided the acute and convalescent COVID-19 samples.

In the authors' methods: Estimated nucleated cell counts came from reference gene primer amplification. The repertoire was sequenced with immunoSEQ multiplex PCR; TCRdb's copy has only in-frame clones and lacks some. D and trimming come from the DNA, and the V and J calls and clone size come from that table. This sample has more than 300,000 clones, with roughly nine tenths found just once. In germline, CDR1 is SGHRS, CDR2 YFSETQ. The CDR3 covers 12 residues. V was pared by 8 bases and J by 5 bases, with 13 bases between. The source material was peripheral blood. The TCR sequence derives from a man younger than 35 who had recovered from COVID-19. This chain links TRBV5-1 with TRBJ2-5; tentative D call: TRBD1 (5 bases). The CDR3 DNA follows: TGCGCCAGTCAGGGTAATGGGGAGACCCAGTACTTC. Translating it yields CASQGNGETQYF.